This TCR beta chain was retrieved from a study of T cells after somatic rescue of genetic block. The CDR3 covers 13 residues. Trimming pared 4 bases from V and 3 bases from J, leaving 11 bases between. Germline lookup yields CDR1 SGHRS and CDR2 YFSETQ. This table comes from immunoSEQ multiplex PCR, and its TCRdb copy is limited to in-frame clones, with some not included. The sample carries 67,000 or so clones, roughly 93% recorded once. The rearrangement uses TRBV5-1 and TRBJ2-7, with D possibly TRBD2 on 5 matching bases. This sequence originates from a young man. Sequencing input: peripheral blood mononuclear cells (PBMCs). CDR3: CASSSGRDYEQYF. DNA for the CDR3: TGCGCCAGCAGCAGCGGACGGGACTACGAGCAGTACTTC. Full variable domain (missing parts from reference TRBV5-1 and TRBJ2-7): KAGVTQTPRYLIKTRGQQVTLSCSPISGHRSVSWYQQTPGQGLQFLFEYFSETQRNKGNFPGRFSGRQFSNSRSEMNVSTLELGDSALYLCASSSGRDYEQYFGPGTRLTVT.